This is a list of T cell receptor beta chains from one sample in a study of blood T cells in healthy people across ages. TCRdb fed the 5' RACE reads into MiXCR, producing one record per CDR3 protein. Of more than 450,000 distinct CDR3 sequences listed, 27% are singletons. This same sample was also taken into another study, of T cells of mothers and their children.

Source material: blood. These receptors were obtained from a boy between 2 and 10 years old in good health. Each CDR3 is given with its conserved first and last residue. D genes are given only for firm matches. The size field is filled for only some rows; it gives once, few, many or a size class.

d_gene	v_gene	j_gene	abundance	CDR3aa	CDR3nt
-	TRBV29-1	TRBJ1-1	-	CSVGNPLEAFF	TGCAGCGTCGGAAACCCCCTTGAAGCTTTCTTT
TRBD1	TRBV10-3	TRBJ2-6	-	CASNSGTGAPGANVLTF	TGTGCCTCAAATTCGGGGACAGGGGCGCCTGGGGCCAACGTCCTGACTTTC
-	TRBV3-1	TRBJ2-5	few	CASSQEWAEETQYF	TGTGCCAGCAGCCAAGAGTGGGCAGAAGAGACCCAGTACTTC
-	TRBV20-1	TRBJ2-5	few	CSARRGGLFQETQYF	TGCAGTGCGAGAAGGGGGGGTCTCTTCCAAGAGACCCAGTACTTC
TRBD2	TRBV7-2	TRBJ2-2	-	CASSSSGTGTGELFF	TGTGCCAGCAGCTCTAGCGGGACGGGGACCGGGGAGCTCTTTTTT
TRBD2	TRBV20-1	TRBJ2-3	few	CSAIAGVGDTQYF	TGCAGTGCTATTGCGGGGGTCGGAGATACGCAGTATTTT
-	TRBV3-1	TRBJ1-2	-	CASSPIEGRGYGYTF	TGTGCCAGCAGCCCCATTGAGGGCAGAGGCTATGGCTACACCTTC
-	TRBV2	TRBJ1-4	few	CASSVPDMREKLFF	TGTGCCAGCAGTGTCCCGGACATGAGGGAAAAACTGTTTTTT
TRBD2	TRBV6-6	TRBJ2-3	-	CASTTSGRGPDTQYF	TGTGCCAGCACCACGAGCGGGAGGGGCCCAGATACGCAGTATTTT
-	TRBV7-6	TRBJ2-7	few	CASSLAADGSYEQYF	TGTGCCAGCAGCTTAGCTGCCGACGGGAGCTACGAGCAGTACTTC
TRBD1	TRBV5-1	TRBJ1-3	-	CASSPLGLGTGGGNTIYF	TGCGCCAGCAGCCCCCTCGGTCTGGGGACAGGGGGTGGAAACACCATATATTTT
TRBD2	TRBV3-1	TRBJ2-1	few	CASSRVPGLAGGLYNEQFF	TGTGCCAGCAGCCGTGTCCCGGGACTAGCGGGAGGCCTATACAATGAGCAGTTCTTC
-	TRBV27	TRBJ2-1	-	CASSHCGDCEQFF	TGTGCCAGCAGTCACTGCGGGGATTGTGAGCAGTTCTTC
TRBD1	TRBV5-1	TRBJ2-1	-	CASSLTGVDNEQFF	TGCGCCAGCAGCCTGACAGGGGTAGACAATGAGCAGTTCTTC
TRBD1	TRBV20-1	TRBJ2-7	few	CSAIGQGSYEQYF	TGCAGTGCTATTGGACAGGGTTCCTACGAGCAGTACTTC
-	TRBV7-6	TRBJ2-7	few	CASSSGTQPYEQYF	TGTGCCAGCAGCTCTGGGACACAGCCCTACGAGCAGTACTTC
-	TRBV20-1	TRBJ1-2	-	CSARDRQEAGYGYTF	TGCAGTGCTAGAGATCGCCAGGAGGCAGGCTATGGCTACACCTTC
-	TRBV20-1	TRBJ2-7	-	CSAIGLLSYEQYF	TGCAGTGCTATCGGGCTGCTAAGCTACGAGCAGTACTTC
TRBD1	TRBV27	TRBJ1-4	-	CASSLDPTGKGREKLFF	TGTGCCAGCAGTTTGGACCCGACAGGGAAGGGGAGAGAAAAACTGTTTTTT
-	TRBV21-1	TRBJ2-1	-	CASFSPNPRQGNNEQFF	TGTGCCAGCTTCTCCCCCAACCCTAGACAGGGGAACAATGAGCAGTTCTTC
-	TRBV20-1	TRBJ2-7	few	CSAILSSYEQYF	TGCAGTGCTATCCTAAGCTCCTACGAGCAGTACTTC
-	TRBV2	TRBJ2-3	-	CASSENGADTQYF	TGTGCCAGCAGTGAAAATGGGGCAGATACGCAGTATTTT
-	TRBV7-8	TRBJ2-6	few	CASSLFMRSGANVLTF	TGTGCCAGCAGCTTATTTATGCGATCTGGGGCCAACGTCCTGACTTTC